These T cell receptor beta chains were read from a single sample in a study of blood T cell repertoires in COVID-19. The repertoire was sequenced with immunoSEQ multiplex PCR; TCRdb's copy has only in-frame clones and lacks some. Of hundreds of thousands of clones listed, about 90% are singletons. Sequencing used PBMCs or T cells enriched from blood (not recorded which). Source of these receptors: a man aged 25 to 45 who had been exposed to COVID-19. Each CDR3 is given with its conserved first and last residue. The order of the fields is clone size, V gene, J gene, CDR3 protein. Not every row has a clone size; where given, it reads once, few, many or a size class.

>.|TRBV5-4|TRBJ2-1
CASSLAADSDYNEQFF
>.|TRBV29-1|TRBJ1-1
CSVLGQGGSPEAFF
>.|TRBV10-2|TRBJ2-7
CASSESWGQNYEQYF
>few|TRBV19|TRBJ2-2
CASSRERRTGELFF
>.|TRBV5-4|TRBJ2-7
CASSRGLGEQYF
>.|TRBV2|TRBJ1-6
CASSGNGVESPLHF
>.|TRBV21-1|TRBJ1-1
CASSFSGGEKAFF
>.|TRBV7-9|TRBJ2-1
CASSPPSPVGLHEQFF
>.|TRBV11-2|TRBJ2-3
CASRTDLSTDTQYF
>.|TRBV27|TRBJ2-2
CASSSRRLAGETGELFF
>few|TRBV2|TRBJ2-3
CASLLAGGGNTQYF
>.|TRBV4-2|TRBJ2-3
CASSHESGDTQYF
>.|TRBV30|TRBJ1-1
CASDSPTEAFF
>.|TRBV11-1|TRBJ2-3
CASSPWRGGRTDTQYF
>.|TRBV12-3/TRBV12-4|TRBJ1-6
CASSLGQNSPLHF
>.|TRBV30|TRBJ1-2
CAWSVHEGAGYTF
>.|TRBV18|TRBJ2-1
CASSPRDTTYNEQFF
>.|TRBV4-2|TRBJ1-1
CASSQGGQGVTEAFF
>.|TRBV29-1|TRBJ2-3
CSVISSGTDTQYF
>.|TRBV7-6|TRBJ2-7
CASSLMFRGQGTSSYEQYF
>.|TRBV18|TRBJ1-4
CASSPVQNEKLFF
>.|TRBV6-2/TRBV6-3|TRBJ1-1
CASSYQGIEAFF
>.|TRBV10-1|TRBJ1-1
CASSGGTAPMNTEAFF
>few|TRBV5-6|TRBJ2-1
CASSSTSYGEQFF
>once|TRBV7-2|TRBJ1-6
CASSWGQADSPLHF
>.|TRBV5-8|TRBJ1-2
CASSPDYDRDLRDYGYTF
>.|TRBV9|TRBJ1-6
CASSPTGQVRSPLHF
>.|TRBV30|TRBJ2-1
CAWSGDGEQFF
>.|TRBV6-5|TRBJ2-7
CASNTRLADEQYF
>.|TRBV19|TRBJ2-5
CASRPSGGAGETQYF
>.|TRBV5-1|TRBJ2-2
CASSARTANTGELFF
>.|TRBV7-6|TRBJ1-6
CASSSGGNSPLHF
>.|TRBV3-1/TRBV3-2|TRBJ2-5
CASSQDRGETQYF
>.|TRBV29-1|TRBJ1-4
CSVGGRGNEKLFF
>.|TRBV7-6|TRBJ1-1
CASSLVRGSAEAFF
>.|TRBV30|TRBJ1-2
CAWTSPSWTGGVYGYTF
>.|TRBV7-2|TRBJ2-2
CASSPPPPQVAGELFF
>.|TRBV19|TRBJ1-3
CASSIRQGAGNTIYF
>.|TRBV3-1/TRBV3-2|TRBJ2-7
CASSQEGGGFYEQYF
>once|TRBV19|TRBJ2-7
CASSTPGGYEQYF
>.|TRBV18|TRBJ2-2
CASSPSRRGDTGELFF
>.|TRBV7-8|TRBJ2-5
CASSPGTDQETQYF
>.|TRBV7-9|TRBJ2-2
CASSEQGSTGELFF
>.|TRBV7-9|TRBJ2-2
CASSLTSGTSTGELFF
>.|TRBV4-1|TRBJ2-7
CASSQWGLTTYEQYF